A selection of T cell receptor beta chains follows, all from one sample in a study of blood T cells in healthy people across ages. A single record per CDR3 protein comes from TCRdb applying MiXCR to the 5' RACE reads. The table records over 700,000 distinct CDR3 sequences, roughly 50% of them present only once. The sample comprised blood. The receptors originated from a man aged 80 or over in good health. CDR3s include the opening cysteine and the closing phenylalanine or tryptophan. The D gene is left open where the match is weak. Only some rows state a clone size, as once, few, many or a class for expanded clones.

j_call v_call clone_size d_call cdr3_nt cdr3_aa
TRBJ2-7 TRBV3-1 few TRBD1 TGTGCTAGCAACAGGGGGCGGGACAAGAGGTATTACGAGCAGTACTTC CASNRGRDKRYYEQYF
TRBJ2-5 TRBV11-1 few - TGTGCCAGCAGCCGTAGTGGGGAGCAGTACTTC CASSRSGEQYF
TRBJ2-1 TRBV10-3 - TRBD2 TGTGCCATCAGTGAGTCCATGACTAGCGGGAGCCGGGGTGAGCAGTTCTTC CAISESMTSGSRGEQFF
TRBJ1-2 TRBV29-1 few TRBD1 TGCAGCGTTCCCCCAGGACAGGGCCGAGATGGCTACACCTTC CSVPPGQGRDGYTF
TRBJ2-1 TRBV29-1 - - TGCAGCGTTGGGACACTTTACAGTGAGCAGTTCTTC CSVGTLYSEQFF
TRBJ2-2 TRBV6-6 - - TGTGCCAGCAGTTCCTCGAACACCGGGGAGCTGTTTTTT CASSSSNTGELFF
TRBJ1-1 TRBV9 - - TGTGCCAGCAGCGTAGACGGGGGCACGAACACTGAAGCTTTCTTT CASSVDGGTNTEAFF
TRBJ2-7 TRBV20-1 few TRBD2 TGCAGTGCAAAACCTCTAGCGGGGGTATCCTACGAGCAGTACTTC CSAKPLAGVSYEQYF
TRBJ1-2 TRBV7-2 - TRBD1 TGTGCCAGCAGCCTCAGGACAGGGGTGCGGCAGTACTATGGCTACACCTTC CASSLRTGVRQYYGYTF
TRBJ2-7 TRBV10-3 few TRBD2 TGTGCCATACGACTAGCGGACACCTACGAGCAGTACTTC CAIRLADTYEQYF
TRBJ2-7 TRBV20-1 - - TGCAGTACTAGACCTTTCAGGGGTCCGAACCCCTACGAGCAGTACTTC CSTRPFRGPNPYEQYF
TRBJ2-2 TRBV24-1 - - TGTGCCACCAGTGAGGACACCGGGGAGCTGTTTTTT CATSEDTGELFF
TRBJ2-1 TRBV20-1 few TRBD2 TGCAGTGCTAGAAGGACTAGCTCCTACAATGAGCAGTTCTTC CSARRTSSYNEQFF
TRBJ2-7 TRBV20-1 - TRBD2 TGCAGTGCTAGAGCTACCTCAGCGGGAGGATCCTACGAGCAGTACTTC CSARATSAGGSYEQYF
TRBJ1-2 TRBV14 - - TGTGCCAGCAGCCAAGCGGACTATGGCTACACCTTC CASSQADYGYTF
TRBJ2-7 TRBV7-9 few - TGTGCCAGCAGTCCCCAAAGTTTCAACGAGCAGTACTTC CASSPQSFNEQYF
TRBJ2-7 TRBV18 once TRBD2 TGTGCCAGCTCACCAAGGACTAGCGGCCTGAGGAACGAGCAGTACTTC CASSPRTSGLRNEQYF
TRBJ2-1 TRBV7-3 many - TGTGCCAGCAGCTTAGGGTTGTCCTACAATGAGCAGTTCTTC CASSLGLSYNEQFF
TRBJ1-5 TRBV20-1 few TRBD1 TGCAGTGCTACTCCGGGACAGGGGGCGTCACAGCCCCAGCATTTT CSATPGQGASQPQHF
TRBJ2-7 TRBV6-5 few TRBD1 TGTGCCAGCAGTGCGACAGGGAGCTCCTACGAGCAGTACTTC CASSATGSSYEQYF
TRBJ2-7 TRBV1 - - TGCACCAGCAGTCCCATCGAACCGTCGGGAGCGCCGTACGAGCAGTACTTC CTSSPIEPSGAPYEQYF
TRBJ2-1 TRBV9 - TRBD2 TGTGCCAGCAGCTTGTCTAGCGGGAGGGTTTACAATGAGCAGTTCTTC CASSLSSGRVYNEQFF
TRBJ2-1 TRBV5-6 few - TGTGCCAGCAGCAATCTCTTACGAGGGTCCTACAATGAGCAGTTCTTC CASSNLLRGSYNEQFF
TRBJ1-5 TRBV6-2/TRBV6-3 - - TGTGCCAGCAGCGCCCTCCCCAGGGGCGCGGGGCATTTT CASSALPRGAGHF
TRBJ1-6 TRBV25-1 - - TGTGCCAGCAGTGAGCCGGGACGGAATAATTCACCCCTCCACTTT CASSEPGRNNSPLHF
TRBJ1-2 TRBV20-1 - - TGCAGTGCTAGGCGGACTGTGAACTATGGCTACACCTTC CSARRTVNYGYTF
TRBJ1-4 TRBV25-1 once TRBD1 TGTGCCAGCAGTGACCCTAAGGACAGGAGATATAATGAAAAACTGTTTTTT CASSDPKDRRYNEKLFF
TRBJ2-7 TRBV27 once TRBD2 TGTGCCTGCAGTGTCTTAACTAGCGGGGCATACTACGAGCAGTACTTC CACSVLTSGAYYEQYF
TRBJ1-1 TRBV25-1 - - TGTGCCAGCAGTGGCTTTGGGGGTACTTTCTTT CASSGFGGTFF
TRBJ1-5 TRBV9 - - TGTGCCAGCAGCGGAATGGGCAATCAGCCCCAGCATTTT CASSGMGNQPQHF
TRBJ2-7 TRBV20-1 - - TGCAGTGCTAGAGATCCAGCGCGCCTTAGGGAGCAGTACTTC CSARDPARLREQYF
TRBJ2-6 TRBV7-7 - - TGTGCTAGCAGCCCCCTGCCGGATTCTGGGGCCAACGTCCTGACTTTC CASSPLPDSGANVLTF
TRBJ1-5 TRBV3-1 few - TGTGCCAGCAGCCACGGCCTTAGCAATCAGCCCCAGCATTTT CASSHGLSNQPQHF
TRBJ2-7 TRBV25-1 - - TGTGCCAGCAGGAACACAGGGATCGAGCAGTACTTC CASRNTGIEQYF
TRBJ2-1 TRBV29-1 few - TGCAGCGTTGAAGACCCTGGCTCCTACAATGAGCAGTTCTTC CSVEDPGSYNEQFF
TRBJ1-6 TRBV20-1 - - TGCAGTGCTTTTTCCCTTGGCCTTGAGAATTCACCCCTCCACTTT CSAFSLGLENSPLHF
TRBJ2-3 TRBV5-1 - TRBD1 TGCGCCAGCAGCTTGGAGGGACAGCGGGATACGCAGTATTTT CASSLEGQRDTQYF
TRBJ2-3 TRBV11-2 - - TGTGCCAGCAGCCCCGATCCGGGGGGACACAGATACGCGTATTTT CASSPDPGGHRYAYF
TRBJ2-5 TRBV20-1 - TRBD2 TGCAGTGCTAACCCTGGACTAGCGGGGGAGGTGGAGACCCAGTACTTC CSANPGLAGEVETQYF
TRBJ2-1 TRBV6-5 - - TGTGCCAGCAGTTACGATTCCGTATATGAGCAGTTCTTC CASSYDSVYEQFF
TRBJ2-1 TRBV18 - TRBD2 TGTGCCAGCTCACCCCGTGGGACTAGCGCGACCAATGAGCAGTTCTTC CASSPRGTSATNEQFF
TRBJ1-6 TRBV28 - - TGTGCCAGCAGTTTATTGGGAGCTTTAACACCCCTCCACTTT CASSLLGALTPLHF